The 3 T cell receptor beta chains below come from one sample, sequenced in a study of cytomegalovirus exposure and HLA in healthy donors. This PCR relied on a set of 60 Vbeta primers and 13 Jbeta primers. Here immunoSEQ multiplex PCR was the method, and the copy in TCRdb shows in-frame clones only, minus some. The sample shows around 150,000 clones, around 84% of them seen only once. Sequences were obtained from PBMCs. The receptors originated from a man between 18 and 29 years old in good health and CMV-seropositive.

CDR3 protein: CAWSPRTGEAFF. CDR3 coding DNA: TGTGCCTGGAGTCCGAGGACAGGTGAAGCTTTCTTT. The chain has TRBV30 and TRBJ1-1; 7 nucleotides line up with TRBD1. CDR3 length: 12 residues. V was clipped by 2 bases and J by 7 bases; unmatched bases: 4. CDR1 and CDR2 (germline): GTSNPN, SVGIG (reference sequence).

The rearrangement joins TRBV5-8 to TRBJ2-3; 10 bases line up with TRBD2. With V trimmed by 2 bases and J by 4 bases, 4 bases remained unmatched. This CDR3 is 15 amino acids long. Germline V gene data show CDR1 as SGHTS and CDR2 as YDEGEE. The CDR3 protein is CASSFLGTSADTQYF. The CDR3 DNA is TGTGCCAGCAGCTTTTTGGGGACTAGCGCAGATACGCAGTATTTT.

This clone appeared a few times. The J gene is TRBJ1-3, the V gene TRBV7-9; D unclear. Germline lookup yields CDR1 SEHNR and CDR2 FQNEAQ (reference sequence). Deletions cut 4 bases from V and 0 bases from J, with 10 bases between. This CDR3 region has 15 residues. The CDR3 DNA reads as TGTGCCAGCAGCTCCGACACGTACTCTGGAAACACCATATATTTT. Translation: CASSSDTYSGNTIYF.